The TCR beta chain described here comes from a study of chemoradiotherapy in HPV16-positive cancers (dated by TCRdb to about 2022). Looking at the study overall: Functional T-cell assays on cells from two HPV16-positive patients defined candidate HPV-specific T-cell clones and common TCR motifs. Next, the candidate HPV-specific TCRs and motifs were followed in TCR repertoires from under 95 patients with HPV-related cancers. The study asked whether T-cell immunity against the HPV oncoproteins E6 and E7 changes during chemoradiotherapy and whether it affects survival.

Because repertoires were sampled repeatedly during chemoradiotherapy, clonal expansion in the tumor microenvironment could be followed. The CDR3 sequence holds 15 residues, the cysteine and phenylalanine included. The only DNA kept is the CDR3, 45 bases in frame from the first base. V is clipped by 0 bases and J by 6 bases, and the sequence between their germline boundaries is 12 bases long. Sequences MNHEY (CDR1) and SMNVEV (CDR2) are obtained from the germline V gene (reference sequence). General conclusions and limits of the study: In HPV16-positive patients, expansion of HPV-responsive T cells during chemoradiotherapy was associated with improved recurrence-free survival. Only two HPV16-positive patients were used to derive the functional definition of HPV-specific T cells, and the survival association was reported for HPV16-positive patients. Expansion of candidate HPV-specific clones and E7-related TCR motifs was observed in the tumor microenvironment during treatment, whereas no such expansion was observed for non-HPV-specific T cells.

Remarks on this clone: Its antigen is currently not known. No base-level quality is on record; no much larger clone is a single base apart.

The library was made by the immunoSEQ multiplex PCR assay. TCRdb limited this immuneACCESS table to in-frame rearrangements with V and J called. A share of clones is missing; checked studies link under half to unresolved V genes, and the rest is unexplained. The sample records some 13,000 clones, 65% of which are singletons. Around 17% of the sample rests with the top ten. The sequence came from a human donor with HPV-associated anogenital cancer. The chain employs TRBV27 and TRBJ1-5; no D segment can be confidently identified. Sample collection was performed from a patient who underwent chemoradiotherapy. The CDR3 has the sequence CASSLSGKVTQPQHF. The DNA is TGTGCCAGCAGTTTATCAGGGAAGGTAACTCAGCCCCAGCATTTT.